These T cell receptor beta chains were read from a single sample in a study of CXCR3-negative and CXCR3-positive naive CD8 T cells. TCRdb reprocessed the 5' RACE reads and stores each CDR3 protein as one record, lacking DNA. This sample contains about 150,000 distinct CDR3 sequences. What was sequenced was naive CXCR3+ CD8+ T cells from blood. These receptors all stem from a human donor in good health. Some clones in this sample may be carry-over from other donors' samples. Each CDR3 is given with its conserved first and last residue. Fields, in order: V gene, CDR3 length, J gene, CDR3 protein.

V gene: TRBV24-1
CDR3 length: 16
J gene: TRBJ2-5
CDR3 protein: CATSDYGIRREETQYF

V gene: TRBV4-1
CDR3 length: 15
J gene: TRBJ2-7
CDR3 protein: CASSRQAGASREQYF

V gene: TRBV12-3/TRBV12-4
CDR3 length: 14
J gene: TRBJ1-1
CDR3 protein: CASSLSQVNTEAFF

V gene: TRBV4-3
CDR3 length: 15
J gene: TRBJ1-5
CDR3 protein: CASSQDRATHQPQHF

V gene: TRBV29-1
CDR3 length: 15
J gene: TRBJ2-7
CDR3 protein: CSVEDWSDPKYEQYF

V gene: TRBV4-1
CDR3 length: 14
J gene: TRBJ2-3
CDR3 protein: CASSPPHRTDTQYF

V gene: TRBV7-9
CDR3 length: 11
J gene: TRBJ1-1
CDR3 protein: CASRYNTEAFF

V gene: TRBV27
CDR3 length: 12
J gene: TRBJ2-1
CDR3 protein: CASSHGDYEQFF

V gene: TRBV20-1
CDR3 length: 16
J gene: TRBJ2-7
CDR3 protein: CSANRGGGVEMVEQYF

V gene: TRBV12-3/TRBV12-4
CDR3 length: 16
J gene: TRBJ2-3
CDR3 protein: CASMAGTTTSTDTQYF

V gene: TRBV5-6
CDR3 length: 17
J gene: TRBJ2-1
CDR3 protein: CASSTGLAGPLGGEQFF

V gene: TRBV13
CDR3 length: 16
J gene: TRBJ2-7
CDR3 protein: CASSPTVDPRADEQYF

V gene: TRBV18
CDR3 length: 16
J gene: TRBJ2-4
CDR3 protein: CASSHELLLAKNIQYF

V gene: TRBV5-1
CDR3 length: 15
J gene: TRBJ2-1
CDR3 protein: CASRYLTSSYNEQLF

V gene: TRBV19
CDR3 length: 12
J gene: TRBJ2-7
CDR3 protein: CASSASIYEQYF

V gene: TRBV6-6
CDR3 length: 16
J gene: TRBJ2-7
CDR3 protein: CASSYHTGGVAYEQYF

V gene: TRBV7-8
CDR3 length: 16
J gene: TRBJ2-1
CDR3 protein: CASSFSELAGNKEQFF

V gene: TRBV10-1
CDR3 length: 14
J gene: TRBJ2-2
CDR3 protein: CASSAFPNTGELFF

V gene: TRBV2
CDR3 length: 14
J gene: TRBJ2-3
CDR3 protein: CASIGSVGTDTQYF

V gene: TRBV5-1
CDR3 length: 17
J gene: TRBJ1-1
CDR3 protein: CASSLDIPAGVGTEAFF

V gene: TRBV14
CDR3 length: 16
J gene: TRBJ1-4
CDR3 protein: CASSQDLSLGGEKLFF

V gene: TRBV7-2
CDR3 length: 17
J gene: TRBJ2-4
CDR3 protein: CASSLKLAGGAKNIQYF

V gene: TRBV11-3
CDR3 length: 16
J gene: TRBJ2-7
CDR3 protein: CASSSRAAGKSYEQYF

V gene: TRBV28
CDR3 length: 15
J gene: TRBJ2-3
CDR3 protein: CASSFYGLGADTQYF

V gene: TRBV20-1
CDR3 length: 13
J gene: TRBJ2-1
CDR3 protein: CVGVFPLFNEQFF

V gene: TRBV5-1
CDR3 length: 16
J gene: TRBJ2-1
CDR3 protein: CASSLSIGGYYTEQFF

V gene: TRBV4-1
CDR3 length: 17
J gene: TRBJ2-1
CDR3 protein: CASSQTKGGPGLIYQFF

V gene: TRBV23-1
CDR3 length: 15
J gene: TRBJ2-4
CDR3 protein: CASSQSQLAKNIQYF

V gene: TRBV20-1
CDR3 length: 14
J gene: TRBJ2-7
CDR3 protein: CSAETSGRDYEQYF

V gene: TRBV4-1
CDR3 length: 15
J gene: TRBJ1-1
CDR3 protein: CASSQEPGMNTEAFF

V gene: TRBV12-3/TRBV12-4
CDR3 length: 17
J gene: TRBJ2-5
CDR3 protein: CASSPGTSGGFMETQYF

V gene: TRBV12-3/TRBV12-4
CDR3 length: 17
J gene: TRBJ2-1
CDR3 protein: CASSRGRGRHSYNEQFF

V gene: TRBV4-3
CDR3 length: 15
J gene: TRBJ1-1
CDR3 protein: CASSIYRGGDTEAFF

V gene: TRBV9
CDR3 length: 15
J gene: TRBJ1-1
CDR3 protein: CASSAAGRLNTEAFF

V gene: TRBV5-1
CDR3 length: 12
J gene: TRBJ2-7
CDR3 protein: CASSLAGAEQYF

V gene: TRBV14
CDR3 length: 16
J gene: TRBJ2-7
CDR3 protein: CASSQGRGLAAPRQYF

V gene: TRBV4-3
CDR3 length: 16
J gene: TRBJ2-7
CDR3 protein: CASSPGLADSSYEQYF

V gene: TRBV28
CDR3 length: 16
J gene: TRBJ2-1
CDR3 protein: CASSLLGLVGYNEQFF

V gene: TRBV28
CDR3 length: 16
J gene: TRBJ1-1
CDR3 protein: CASSPEQGELNTEAFF

V gene: TRBV18
CDR3 length: 14
J gene: TRBJ1-4
CDR3 protein: CASSRDSPNEKLFF

V gene: TRBV2
CDR3 length: 15
J gene: TRBJ2-3
CDR3 protein: CASSLQAASTDTQYF

V gene: TRBV3-1
CDR3 length: 14
J gene: TRBJ1-6
CDR3 protein: CASSQELYNSPLHF

V gene: TRBV7-9
CDR3 length: 15
J gene: TRBJ2-7
CDR3 protein: CASRSRRTFQDEQYF

V gene: TRBV5-1
CDR3 length: 16
J gene: TRBJ2-2
CDR3 protein: CASSPADRVYAGELFF

V gene: TRBV7-2
CDR3 length: 13
J gene: TRBJ2-1
CDR3 protein: CASSLMGYNEQFF

V gene: TRBV19
CDR3 length: 13
J gene: TRBJ1-1
CDR3 protein: CASSTQHLTEAFF

V gene: TRBV29-1
CDR3 length: 13
J gene: TRBJ2-1
CDR3 protein: CSVYRVSYNEQFF

V gene: TRBV7-9
CDR3 length: 14
J gene: TRBJ1-1
CDR3 protein: CASSPPTGTTEAFF

V gene: TRBV10-1
CDR3 length: 15
J gene: TRBJ2-1
CDR3 protein: CASSEGAGVWNEQFF